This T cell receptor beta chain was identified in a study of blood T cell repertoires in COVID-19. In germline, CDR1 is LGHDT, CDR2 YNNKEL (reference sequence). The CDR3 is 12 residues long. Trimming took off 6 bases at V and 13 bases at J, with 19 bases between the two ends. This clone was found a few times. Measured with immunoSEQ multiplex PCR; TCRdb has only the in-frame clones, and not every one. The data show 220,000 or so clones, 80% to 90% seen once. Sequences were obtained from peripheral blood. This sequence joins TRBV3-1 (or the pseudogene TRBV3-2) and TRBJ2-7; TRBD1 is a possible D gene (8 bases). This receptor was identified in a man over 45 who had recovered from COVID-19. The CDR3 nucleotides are TGTGCCAGCAGGAGACAGGGGCGGGAGATCTACTTC. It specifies CASRRQGREIYF.